Each of the 27 T cell receptor beta chains below was sequenced from the same sample in a study of blood T cell repertoires in COVID-19. Assay: immunoSEQ multiplex PCR; the TCRdb copy retains only in-frame clones and omits some. The data hold under 500,000 clones, with 75% to 90% observed a single time. Sample: PBMCs or T cells enriched from blood (not recorded which). Receptors originate from a man between 25 and 39 years old who had recovered from COVID-19.

This clone has just one count. The V call is TRBV4-1, the J call TRBJ1-1, with D possibly TRBD1 on 5 matching bases. The CDR3 contains 15 residues. V shed 5 bases and J shed 2 bases, with 15 bases lying between them. The V gene's germline CDR1 is MGHRA and CDR2 YSYEKL. The CDR3 DNA follows: TGCGCCAGCAGCGCCCCCCGGGGGGACAACACTGAAGCTTTCTTT. This gives the protein CASSAPRGDNTEAFF.

A few counts support this clone. The chain recombines TRBV2 with TRBJ2-2; 11 nucleotides line up with TRBD1. V trimming: 8 bases; J trimming: 2 bases; junction bases outside the gene matches: 4. Germline V gene lookup returns CDR1 SNHLY and CDR2 FYNNEI. The CDR3 length is 15 residues. The CDR3 DNA sequence: TGTGCCAGCGAGGGACAGGGGGTCAACACCGGGGAGCTGTTTTTT. Translating it yields CASEGQGVNTGELFF.

The chain uses TRBV29-1 and TRBJ2-2; 9 bases agree with TRBD1. CDR1 and CDR2 (germline): SQVTM, ANQGSEA. CDR3 length equals 14 residues. V shed 6 bases and J 7 bases; nucleotides not matched to a gene: 9. The CDR3 DNA reads TGCAGCGTAGAAAGGGACAGGGATGGCGGGGAGCTGTTTTTT. Translation: CSVERDRDGGELFF.

The chain joins TRBV7-6 to TRBJ1-6, with TRBD1 matching over 10 bases. Germline V CDR1 and CDR2: SGHVS, FNYEAQ. J lost 10 bases, V lost 5 bases, and 5 bases had no gene match. The CDR3 loop spans 14 amino acids. The CDR3 bases are TGTGCCAGCAGCGCCGGGACAGGGGACTCACCCCTCCACTTT. As protein: CASSAGTGDSPLHF.

CDR3 nucleotides: TGCGCCAGCAGCCCAGACCTTAGACTAGCGGGACTCTACGAGCAGTACTTC. This sequence encodes CASSPDLRLAGLYEQYF. The V gene is TRBV4-1, the J gene TRBJ2-7; TRBD2 aligns across 11 bases. J was trimmed by 3 bases and V by 4 bases; bases with no gene match: 11. The CDR3 covers 17 residues. Germline lookup yields CDR1 MGHRA and CDR2 YSYEKL.

V is TRBV4-1 and J is TRBJ2-3; 12 bases align to TRBD2. The V segment lost 3 bases and the J segment 1 base; nucleotides outside the gene matches: 14. Germline V gene data show CDR1 as MGHRA and CDR2 as YSYEKL. The CDR3 is 20 residues long. The CDR3 DNA reads as TGCGCCAGCAGCCAGCCTAGGGGAGGACTAGCGGGAAGCCGCACAGATACGCAGTATTTT. Translated, it gives CASSQPRGGLAGSRTDTQYF.

The chain joins TRBV29-1 to TRBJ1-1; no reliable D call. The CDR3 covers 15 residues. The germline V gene encodes CDR1 SQVTM and CDR2 ANQGSEA. V shed 1 base and J shed 0 bases, with 12 bases lying between them. The CDR3 reads CSVEAQTRMNTEAFF. In DNA, the CDR3 is TGCAGCGTTGAAGCCCAGACAAGGATGAACACTGAAGCTTTCTTT. Combining the CDR3 with reference TRBV29-1 and TRBJ1-1 gives the whole variable domain SAVISQKPSRDICQRGTSLTIQCQVDSQVTMMFWYRQQPGQSLTLIATANQGSEATYESGFVIDKFPISRPNLTFSTLTVSNMSPEDSSIYLCSVEAQTRMNTEAFFGQGTRLTVV.

The rearrangement uses TRBV28 and TRBJ1-6; possible D gene TRBD1, 5 bases. The CDR3 has 14 amino acids. Germline CDR1 MDHEN, CDR2 SYDVKM. Trimming removed 10 bases from V and 3 bases from J, with 13 bases in between. CDR3: CATQGTLYNSPLHF. The CDR3 DNA sequence: TGTGCCACCCAGGGTACCCTCTATAATTCACCCCTCCACTTT.

The chain joins TRBV30 to TRBJ1-4, with TRBD1 matching over 7 bases. There are 15 residues in the CDR3. Germline V gene data show CDR1 as GTSNPN and CDR2 as SVGIG (reference sequence). V shed 3 bases and J 8 bases; nucleotides not matched to a gene: 12. The CDR3 bases are TGTGCCTGGAGGAAGACCGACAGGGTTTGGGAAAAACTGTTTTTT. It translates to CAWRKTDRVWEKLFF.

This clone appeared once. The J gene is TRBJ2-7, the V gene TRBV20-1; TRBD2 matches 9 bases. V trimming: 3 bases; J trimming: 2 bases; junction bases outside the gene matches: 8. CDR1 is DFQATT, CDR2 SNEGSKA, per germline (reference sequence). This CDR3 is 15 amino acids long. The CDR3 coding sequence is TGCAGTGCTAGTAAGGGCGGGAGGGCCACCTACGAGCAGTACTTC. Protein: CSASKGGRATYEQYF.

J is TRBJ2-7 and V is TRBV7-2; D might be TRBD1 (5 bases). This CDR3 comprises 14 residues. The V gene's germline CDR1 is SGHTA and CDR2 FQGNSA. Trimming took 4 bases from V and 6 from J, leaving 16 bases between them. CDR3 nucleotides: TGTGCCAGCAGCTCCCGACAGCCCCGAGGCGAGCAGTACTTC. Its protein product is CASSSRQPRGEQYF.

The chain recombines TRBV4-1 with TRBJ1-3; 9 bases are shared with TRBD1. From germline, CDR1 is MGHRA and CDR2 YSYEKL. J lost 9 bases, V lost 4 bases, and 7 bases had no gene match. This CDR3 comprises 14 residues. CDR3 DNA: TGCGCCAGCAGCCCCCCCGGGACAGGGTCCACCATATATTTT. It specifies CASSPPGTGSTIYF.

The chain uses TRBV6-5 and TRBJ2-6, with D possibly being TRBD1 (5 bases). The CDR3 is made up of 15 amino acids. CDR1 and CDR2 from the germline V gene are MNHEY and SVGAGI. Trimming shortened V by 6 bases and J by 0 bases, and 9 bases separated the two germline ends. The CDR3 DNA sequence: TGTGCCAGCAGGGAGCAGGGCTCTGGGGCCAACGTCCTGACTTTC. This sequence encodes CASREQGSGANVLTF.

The V call is TRBV6-1, the J call TRBJ2-3; 14 bases line up with TRBD2. Germline trimming cut 2 bases from V and 8 bases from J; bases unmatched to any gene: 6. The CDR3 sequence is 16 residues long. Looked up from germline, CDR1 is MNHNS and CDR2 is SASEGT. This CDR3 is CASSESGTSGRGTQYF. Here the CDR3 DNA reads TGTGCCAGCAGTGAATCCGGGACTAGCGGGAGAGGTACGCAGTATTTT.

The chain employs TRBV28 and TRBJ1-5; D gene unclear. The CDR3 is 14 amino acids. The germline gives CDR1 MDHEN, CDR2 SYDVKM. Trimming left V 10 bases short and J 1 base short, with 14 bases between. CDR3 sequence (DNA): TGTGCCATACACCGAGGCGGGAGCAATCAGCCCCAGCATTTT. This codes for CAIHRGGSNQPQHF.

This clone was detected only once. The chain employs TRBV10-3 and TRBJ2-3; weak D call: TRBD1 (6 bases). Germline V lookup: CDR1 ENHRY, CDR2 SYGVKD. This CDR3 contains 13 residues. V was trimmed by 10 bases and J by 4 bases, leaving 15 bases between them. The CDR3 spells CATRLGASDTQYF. The CDR3 region has the DNA TGTGCCACCCGCTTGGGGGCCTCAGATACGCAGTATTTT.

The CDR3 DNA reads TGTGCCAGCTCACCACCGGGACAGGGAGGAGTTCGGGCCCTCCACTTT. Protein sequence: CASSPPGQGGVRALHF. The V and J genes are TRBV18 and TRBJ1-6, with TRBD1 matching 9 bases. Per the germline V gene, CDR1 is KGHSH and CDR2 is LQKENI. CDR3 length: 16 amino acids. The V segment lost 0 bases and the J segment 14 bases; nucleotides outside the gene matches: 11. The complete variable domain, with remaining parts taken from reference TRBV18 and TRBJ1-6, reads NAGVMQNPRHLVRRRGQEARLRCSPMKGHSHVYWYRQLPEEGLKFMVYLQKENIIDESGMPKERFSAEFPKEGPSILRIQQVVRGDSAAYFCASSPPGQGGVRALHFGNGTRLTVT.

This chain uses TRBV3-1 (or the pseudogene TRBV3-2) with TRBJ1-1; D is uncertain. Trimming stripped 0 bases from V and 11 bases from J, with 7 bases between. Looked up from germline, CDR1 is LGHDT and CDR2 is YNNKEL (reference sequence). The CDR3 spans 11 residues. The CDR3 protein is CASSQEAGAFF. In DNA form, the CDR3 reads TGTGCCAGCAGCCAAGAGGCGGGGGCTTTCTTT.

The chain combines TRBV11-1 with TRBJ1-1, with D possibly TRBD1 on 6 matching bases. V lost 4 bases and J 5 bases, leaving 11 bases between the germline ends. Germline lookup yields CDR1 SGHAT and CDR2 FQDESV (reference sequence). There are 13 residues in the CDR3. CDR3 loop: CASSSHRDTEAFF. CDR3 sequence (DNA): TGTGCCAGCAGCTCCCACAGGGATACTGAAGCTTTCTTT.

As DNA, the CDR3 is TGTGCCAGTAGACAGGAATATTCTACTTCTGAGCAGTACTTC. Amino acid sequence: CASRQEYSTSEQYF. The V and J genes are TRBV19 and TRBJ2-7; D might be TRBD1 (5 bases). The germline CDR1 and CDR2 sequences are LNHDA and SQIVND (reference sequence). The CDR3 has 14 amino acids. Trimming shortened V by 6 bases and J by 7 bases, and 19 bases separated the two germline ends.

There are a few counts of this clone. J is TRBJ1-1 and V is TRBV20-1; D may be TRBD1 (6 bases). CDR3 length equals 11 residues. Trimming left V 6 bases short and J 1 base short, with 6 bases between. CDR1 DFQATT and CDR2 SNEGSKA come from the germline V gene (reference sequence). This CDR3 is CSAGGNTEAFF. Here the CDR3 DNA reads TGCAGTGCAGGGGGGAACACTGAAGCTTTCTTT.

The V gene is TRBV11-3, the J gene TRBJ2-3; D unclear. Between the trimmed V and J ends, which lost 4 bases and 0 bases, there was a span of 17 bases. The CDR3 consists of 17 residues. Per germline, CDR1 SGHNT and CDR2 YENEEA. As DNA, the CDR3 is TGTGCCAGCAGCTCAGCCGGCCTAGATGGGAGCACAGATACGCAGTATTTT. This translates into CASSSAGLDGSTDTQYF.

The chain uses TRBV5-6 and TRBJ1-5; D is uncertain. Germline-derived CDR1 and CDR2 are SGHDT and YYEEEE. CDR3 length equals 13 residues. Trimming stripped 4 bases from V and 9 bases from J, with 14 bases between. CDR3 in amino acids: CASSKDKRWPQHF. For the CDR3, the DNA is TGTGCCAGCAGCAAAGACAAAAGGTGGCCCCAGCATTTT. The full variable domain, rest sourced from reference TRBV5-6 and TRBJ1-5, is DAGVTQSPTHLIKTRGQQVTLRCSPKSGHDTVSWYQQALGQGPQFIFQYYEEEERQRGNFPDRFSGHQFPNYSSELNVNALLLGDSALYLCASSKDKRWPQHFGDGTRLSIL.

This clone was counted a single time. The rearrangement joins TRBV28 to TRBJ2-3; no clear D. Germline loops: CDR1 MDHEN, CDR2 SYDVKM. The V end lost 4 bases, the J end lost 1 base, and 12 bases lay between the germline ends. CDR3 size: 15 residues. Here the CDR3 reads CASSSRARRTDTQYF. The DNA for the CDR3 is TGTGCCAGCAGTTCCCGCGCCCGTCGCACAGATACGCAGTATTTT.

This chain uses TRBV21-1 with TRBJ2-5; TRBD1, as called in the table, went unchecked against the DNA. TRBV21-1 is a known pseudogene. This CDR3 contains 14 residues. DNA for the CDR3: TGTGCCAGCAGCGCCCGGGACAGGGGCCCCTTGGGTGACTTC. It encodes CASSARDRGPLGDF.

The genes are TRBV7-9 and TRBJ2-3; D gene ambiguous. Germline-derived CDR1 and CDR2 are SEHNR and FQNEAQ (reference sequence). V lost 5 bases and J 7 bases, leaving 13 bases between the germline ends. The CDR3 spans 13 residues. The DNA for the CDR3 is TGTGCCAGCAGCCCCGAGGTCGGGTATACGCAGTATTTT. It is translated as CASSPEVGYTQYF.

This sequence joins TRBV29-1 and TRBJ2-1; D is perhaps TRBD2 (6 bases). Germline V gene data show CDR1 as SQVTM and CDR2 as ANQGSEA. V gave up 5 bases and J gave up 4 bases, with 24 bases separating them. This CDR3 has 17 residues. The CDR3 reads CSVRRNPGTLLYNEQFF. For the CDR3, the DNA is TGCAGCGTTCGAAGAAATCCCGGGACTCTCCTGTACAATGAGCAGTTCTTC.